Here is one T cell receptor (beta chain) with its context. No antigen is known for it. A minimum of one pre-ART and two post-ART PBMC samples existed for each donor. The V end lost 5 bases, the J end lost 2 bases, and 14 bases lay between the germline ends. The CDR3 is made up of 14 amino acids. The germline V gene encodes CDR1 SGHDT and CDR2 YYEEEE. The record originates from a study of long-term antiretroviral therapy in people with HIV. In the study overall: Some samples came about a decade before the 2015 immediate-ART recommendation, and these were the earliest. Study-wide results and limits: Specimens of blood were obtained during about 2004 to 2018, possibly under older ART regimens.

Survey-level immunoSEQ v3.0 assays were run. Target depth was roughly 35,000-50,000 T-cell genomes per sample. Some clones are missing from TCRdb's copy, which holds only in-frame ones; the method was immunoSEQ multiplex PCR. The sample shows around 23,000 clones, more than 75% of them seen only once. This receptor was taken from a man between 25 and 39 years old with HIV. The chain joins TRBV5-6 to TRBJ2-7, with D maybe TRBD1 (5 bases). The sample was unsorted PBMCs, taken 4.4 years after starting antiretroviral therapy. As DNA, the CDR3 is TGTGCCAGCAGTACGTTAGGGGAAACCTACGAGCAGTACTTC. Translation: CASSTLGETYEQYF.